This TCR beta chain came from a study of T cell responses to AZD1222 COVID-19 vaccine. Of note for this clone: What it binds is not known.

Here immunoSEQ multiplex PCR was the method, and the copy in TCRdb shows in-frame clones only, minus some. The table lists some 200,000 clones, approximately 91% of them singletons. The CDR3 totals 14 residues. Trimming pared 6 bases from V and 1 base from J, leaving 10 bases between. Germline V gene lookup returns CDR1 MDHEN and CDR2 SYDVKM. Study observations and caveats: Baseline seropositives among AZD1222 recipients totaled only five to seven. The sample set comprised mostly white British donors with more females, and clonal diversity was possibly underestimated.

Sample: peripheral blood, taken on day 0 of AZD1222 vaccination. The source of this sequence is an adult in good health. The gene calls are TRBV28 and TRBJ2-1; D is unresolved. The CDR3 DNA follows: TGTGCCAGCAGGGCGGCGACTTCCTACAATGAGCAGTTCTTC. Translating gives CASRAATSYNEQFF.